The 29 T cell receptor beta chains below come from one sample, sequenced in a study of blood T cell repertoires in COVID-19. Assay: immunoSEQ multiplex PCR; the TCRdb copy retains only in-frame clones and omits some. The sample lists about 240,000 clones; more than 85% were seen once. Sequenced material: PBMCs or T cells enriched from blood (not recorded which). The origin of the receptors is a middle-aged man who had recovered from COVID-19.

V is TRBV5-6 and J is TRBJ2-3, with TRBD2 identical over 11 bases. This CDR3 region has 16 residues. V was clipped by 3 bases and J by 2 bases; unmatched bases: 5. The germline V gene encodes CDR1 SGHDT and CDR2 YYEEEE. In DNA, the CDR3 is TGTGCCAGCAGCTGGTTAGCGGGAGGGTTCACAGATACGCAGTATTTT. Translation: CASSWLAGGFTDTQYF.

To note about this clone: Sequence at one end of the junction differs from germline and may be a read error. The chain joins TRBV18 to TRBJ2-7; D is unresolved. The CDR3 has 14 amino acids. Germline V gives CDR1 KGHSH, CDR2 LQKENI. The CDR3 DNA is TGTGCCAGCTCACCATACGACAATCCCTATGAGCAGTACTTC. Its translation: CASSPYDNPYEQYF.

The V and J genes are TRBV19 and TRBJ2-1; 12 bases fit TRBD2. Germline trimming cut 7 bases from V and 0 bases from J; bases unmatched to any gene: 19. Germline CDR1 is LNHDA and CDR2 is SQIVND (reference sequence). The CDR3 totals 21 residues. The CDR3 nucleotides read TGTGCCAGTAAACCTCCCCCCGGGACTAGCGGGCGCACGAGCTCCTACAATGAGCAGTTCTTC. Residues: CASKPPPGTSGRTSSYNEQFF.

A single count supports this clone. This chain links TRBV7-2 with TRBJ2-7, with 9 positions matching TRBD2. CDR3 length: 17 residues. Germline CDR1 SGHTA, CDR2 FQGNSA. J was trimmed by 4 bases and V by 4 bases; bases with no gene match: 14. DNA of the CDR3: TGTGCCAGCAGCTACAGACAGAAGGGACTAGCAGAATACGAGCAGTACTTC. The encoded protein is CASSYRQKGLAEYEQYF.

CDR3 sequence reads: CASSLTSRSQETQYF. CDR3 bases: TGTGCCAGCAGCTTGACTAGCAGATCCCAAGAGACCCAGTACTTC. The chain employs TRBV13 and TRBJ2-5; TRBD2 matches 7 bases. The CDR3 has 15 residues. Trimming cost V 3 bases and J 1 base; bases outside gene matches: 5. The germline V gene has CDR1 PRHDT and CDR2 FYEKMQ (reference sequence).

The rearrangement links TRBV27 to TRBJ2-7, with 7 bases lining up with TRBD1. V shed 3 bases and J 7 bases; nucleotides not matched to a gene: 6. There are 13 residues in the CDR3. Germline loops: CDR1 MNHEY, CDR2 SMNVEV (reference sequence). CDR3 nucleotide sequence: TGTGCCAGCAGTTTCCAGACAGGGCGGGAGCAGTACTTC. Translating gives CASSFQTGREQYF.

The chain combines TRBV7-8 with TRBJ2-4, with 8 bases lining up with TRBD1. CDR3 length equals 17 residues. The V gene end was trimmed by 5 bases and the J gene end by 3 bases; junction bases not matched to a gene: 12. Germline V CDR1 and CDR2: SGHVS, FQNEAQ. CDR3 bases: TGTGCCAGCAGCACCTTCGGACAGGGCAGGGGCAAAAACATTCAGTACTTC. The encoded protein is CASSTFGQGRGKNIQYF. Drawing the rest from reference TRBV7-8 and TRBJ2-4, the complete variable domain is GAGVSQSPRYKVAKRGQDVALRCDPISGHVSLFWYQQALGQGPEFLTYFQNEAQLDKSGLPSDRFFAERPEGSVSTLKIQRTQQEDSAVYLCASSTFGQGRGKNIQYFGAGTRLSVL.

This chain joins TRBV4-2 and TRBJ2-4, with D possibly being TRBD2 (6 bases). The length of the CDR3 is 15 residues. The V end lost 0 bases, the J end lost 6 bases, and 12 bases lay between the germline ends. The germline CDR1 and CDR2 sequences are LGHNA and YNFKEQ. CDR3 sequence: CASSQEAGIRNIQYF. CDR3 coding DNA: TGTGCCAGCAGCCAAGAGGCGGGGATAAGAAACATTCAGTACTTC.

The chain uses TRBV11-2 and TRBJ2-1; D is uncertain. V lost 3 bases to trimming and J lost 5 bases, with 14 bases between them. CDR3 size: 15 residues. Germline CDR1 is SGHAT and CDR2 is FQNNGV. The CDR3 is CASSLNGYFNNEQFF. The CDR3 DNA reads as TGTGCCAGCAGCTTGAACGGGTACTTCAACAATGAGCAGTTCTTC.

The chain is built from TRBV28 and TRBJ2-7; 9 bases are a match to TRBD2. Germline-derived CDR1 and CDR2 are MDHEN and SYDVKM. The length of the CDR3 is 18 residues. V lost 4 bases and J lost 1; bases outside the gene matches: 14. The CDR3 DNA sequence: TGTGCCAGCAGTTCCTTACGAACAAGACTAGCGGAGTCCTACGAGCAGTACTTC. Translating it yields CASSSLRTRLAESYEQYF. The entire variable domain, with the rest obtained from reference TRBV28 and TRBJ2-7, is as follows: DVKVTQSSRYLVKRTGEKVFLECVQDMDHENMFWYRQDPGLGLRLIYFSYDVKMKEKGDIPEGYSVSREKKERFSLILESASTNQTSMYLCASSSLRTRLAESYEQYFGPGTRLTVT.

The count of this clone is one. The chain uses TRBV19 and TRBJ2-1, with a possible D match to TRBD1 (6 bases). The CDR3 consists of 15 residues. Trimming cost V 7 bases and J 1 base, with 14 bases left between them. CDR1 is LNHDA and CDR2 is SQIVND in the germline V gene (reference sequence). DNA for the CDR3: TGTGCCAGTACCAAGGGGGTTGGGTCCTACAATGAGCAGTTCTTC. This codes for CASTKGVGSYNEQFF.

The chain carries TRBV7-8 and TRBJ1-1, with unresolved D. The CDR3 covers 14 residues. Germline values: CDR1 SGHVS, CDR2 FQNEAQ. The V end lost 7 bases, the J end lost 1 base, and 13 bases lay between the germline ends. The DNA of the CDR3 is TGTGCCAGCATCGACATAACAGAGAACACTGAAGCTTTCTTT. Translated: CASIDITENTEAFF.

The rearrangement uses TRBV7-9 and TRBJ2-1, with 10 bases matching TRBD1. Trimming cost V 5 bases and J 8 bases; bases outside gene matches: 12. This CDR3 has 16 residues. Germline-derived CDR1 and CDR2 are SEHNR and FQNEAQ (reference sequence). The DNA for the CDR3 is TGTGCCAGCAGCCTCACCCAGACCGGGACAGGGGATGAGCAGTTCTTC. It encodes CASSLTQTGTGDEQFF. The whole variable domain, filled in from reference TRBV7-9 and TRBJ2-1, reads DTGVSQNPRHKITKRGQNVTFRCDPISEHNRLYWYRQTLGQGPEFLTYFQNEAQLEKSRLLSDRFSAERPKGSFSTLEIQRTEQGDSAMYLCASSLTQTGTGDEQFFGPGTRLTVL.

V and J are TRBV13 and TRBJ1-2, with TRBD1 identical over 10 bases. The V segment lost 4 bases and the J segment 4 bases; nucleotides outside the gene matches: 9. The CDR3 totals 16 residues. CDR1 is PRHDT, CDR2 FYEKMQ, per germline (reference sequence). The CDR3 nucleotides are TGTGCCAGCAGCTACATGACAGGGGGCATCTTCTATGGCTACACCTTC. This codes for CASSYMTGGIFYGYTF. The full variable domain, its missing parts supplied by reference TRBV13 and TRBJ1-2, is AAGVIQSPRHLIKEKRETATLKCYPIPRHDTVYWYQQGPGQDPQFLISFYEKMQSDKGSIPDRFSAQQFSDYHSELNMSSLELGDSALYFCASSYMTGGIFYGYTFGSGTRLTVV.

V and J are TRBV7-9 and TRBJ2-7; a weak D match, TRBD2 (5 bases). The CDR3 covers 15 residues. V gave up 4 bases and J gave up 3 bases, with 16 bases separating them. Germline V gene sequence: CDR1 SEHNR, CDR2 FQNEAQ (reference sequence). CDR3 nucleotide sequence: TGTGCCAGCAGCTCCTCCCCGAGGGCCCTCTACGAGCAGTACTTC. This encodes CASSSSPRALYEQYF. Looking up the rest from reference TRBV7-9 and TRBJ2-7 gives the full variable domain: DTGVSQNPRHKITKRGQNVTFRCDPISEHNRLYWYRQTLGQGPEFLTYFQNEAQLEKSRLLSDRFSAERPKGSFSTLEIQRTEQGDSAMYLCASSSSPRALYEQYFGPGTRLTVT.

The chain recombines TRBV5-6 with TRBJ2-5; D uncertain. V shed 4 bases and J shed 0 bases, with 10 bases lying between them. The CDR3 totals 14 residues. Germline CDR1 reads SGHDT; CDR2 reads YYEEEE. CDR3 protein: CASSIKQNQETQYF. CDR3 in DNA: TGTGCCAGCAGCATAAAACAGAACCAAGAGACCCAGTACTTC.

V gene TRBV7-6 combines with J gene TRBJ1-5; D uncertain. V dropped 5 bases and J dropped 0 bases, with 5 bases sitting between them. There are 13 residues in the CDR3. Germline values: CDR1 SGHVS, CDR2 FNYEAQ. Written as DNA, the CDR3 is TGTGCCAGCAGCCCTTTTAGCAATCAGCCCCAGCATTTT. Translating gives CASSPFSNQPQHF.

The chain links TRBV25-1 to TRBJ2-5; no firm D call. The CDR3 consists of 13 residues. Trimming shortened V by 6 bases and J by 2 bases, and 10 bases separated the two germline ends. The germline CDR1 and CDR2 sequences are MGHDK and SYGVNS. CDR3 nucleotides: TGTGCCAGCAGCAGGCCATCACAAGAGACCCAGTACTTC. It yields the protein CASSRPSQETQYF.

The chain combines TRBV5-4 with TRBJ2-1; 8 bases line up with TRBD2. CDR3 length: 14 residues. The germline V gene has CDR1 SGHNT and CDR2 YYREEE (reference sequence). V lost 5 bases and J lost 6; bases outside the gene matches: 7. The CDR3 protein is CASRDPGTSNEQFF. CDR3 nucleotide sequence: TGTGCCAGCAGGGACCCCGGGACTAGCAATGAGCAGTTCTTC. Full variable domain (remainder filled in from reference TRBV5-4 and TRBJ2-1): ETGVTQSPTHLIKTRGQQVTLRCSSQSGHNTVSWYQQALGQGPQFIFQYYREEENGRGNFPPRFSGLQFPNYSSELNVNALELDDSALYLCASRDPGTSNEQFFGPGTRLTVL.

The V gene is TRBV7-9, the J gene TRBJ1-1; D is uncertain. The germline V gene encodes CDR1 SEHNR and CDR2 FQNEAQ (reference sequence). The CDR3 spans 14 residues. Trimming took off 1 base at V and 1 base at J, with 7 bases between the two ends. CDR3 sequence: CASSLDSGNTEAFF. DNA of the CDR3: TGTGCCAGCAGCTTAGATAGTGGGAACACTGAAGCTTTCTTT.

This clone was detected only once. This chain uses TRBV11-2 with TRBJ1-3; TRBD1 might be the D (5 bases). This CDR3 region has 16 residues. Trimming took 2 bases from V and 0 from J, leaving 11 bases between them. In germline, CDR1 is SGHAT, CDR2 FQNNGV. The CDR3, as DNA: TGTGCCAGCAGCTTACGGGGGGGTGACTCTGGAAACACCATATATTTT. This gives the protein CASSLRGGDSGNTIYF.

Here the CDR3 reads CASSVDAGTTRQTQYF. The CDR3 DNA reads as TGTGCCAGCAGCGTCGACGCCGGGACTACAAGACAGACCCAGTACTTC. The rearrangement joins TRBV9 to TRBJ2-5, with 7 positions matching TRBD2. The CDR3 loop spans 16 amino acids. V was clipped by 2 bases and J by 6 bases; unmatched bases: 13. Germline values: CDR1 SGDLS, CDR2 YYNGEE. The whole variable domain, remainder taken from reference TRBV9 and TRBJ2-5, is DSGVTQTPKHLITATGQRVTLRCSPRSGDLSVYWYQQSLDQGLQFLIQYYNGEERAKGNILERFSAQQFPDLHSELNLSSLELGDSALYFCASSVDAGTTRQTQYFGPGTRLLVL.

The V and J genes are TRBV7-9 and TRBJ1-2; no firm D call. This CDR3 is 12 amino acids long. Germline V gene sequence: CDR1 SEHNR, CDR2 FQNEAQ (reference sequence). V was pared by 5 bases and J by 1 base, with 5 bases between. CDR3 in DNA: TGTGCCAGCAGCCCCTATAACTATGGCTACACCTTC. As protein: CASSPYNYGYTF.

The V call is TRBV28, the J call TRBJ2-1; TRBD2 matches 7 bases. V lost 0 bases to trimming and J lost 0 bases; unmatched junction nucleotides: 8. The CDR3 has 18 amino acids. Germline V CDR1 and CDR2: MDHEN, SYDVKM. CDR3 amino acids: CASSLWKIGRSSYNEQFF. Written as DNA, the CDR3 is TGTGCCAGCAGTTTATGGAAAATCGGGAGGAGCTCCTACAATGAGCAGTTCTTC.

The chain combines TRBV30 with TRBJ2-7; TRBD1 matches 10 bases. Germline V gene sequence: CDR1 GTSNPN, CDR2 SVGIG (reference sequence). There are 16 residues in the CDR3. V dropped 2 bases and J dropped 2; count of bases not matched to a gene: 9. DNA of the CDR3: TGTGCCTGGAGTTTAGTTGGGGGGACAGGGGCCTACGAGCAGTACTTC. It translates to CAWSLVGGTGAYEQYF.

This clone was seen many times. The chain joins TRBV27 to TRBJ1-2; D unclear. Germline CDR1 and CDR2: MNHEY and SMNVEV (reference sequence). The V end lost 10 bases, the J end lost 5 bases, and 14 bases lay between the germline ends. This CDR3 is 12 amino acids long. CDR3 sequence (DNA): TGTGCCACCGGACCAAGGGAGTATGGCTACACCTTC. Its translation: CATGPREYGYTF.

The chain has TRBV19 and TRBJ2-5; 11 nucleotides agree with TRBD2. The CDR3 totals 17 residues. J was trimmed by 4 bases and V by 1 base; bases with no gene match: 8. Germline V gene lookup returns CDR1 LNHDA and CDR2 SQIVND (reference sequence). In DNA, the CDR3 is TGTGCCAGTAGTATAGGTAGCGGGGGGGCTATGAGAGAGACCCAGTACTTC. Translated: CASSIGSGGAMRETQYF.

The CDR3 coding sequence is TGTGCCAGCAGTAAAACAGGGATTTCACCCCTCCACTTT. This translates into CASSKTGISPLHF. V is TRBV12-3 or TRBV12-4 and J is TRBJ1-6; tentatively, D is TRBD1 (6 bases). Trimming took 5 bases from V and 9 from J, leaving 11 bases between them. The CDR3 extends over 13 amino acids.

J is TRBJ2-7 and V is TRBV4-1; the D is unclear. The CDR3 has 14 amino acids. Germline V gene sequence: CDR1 MGHRA, CDR2 YSYEKL. The ends were cut back, 0 bases at V and 4 bases at J, with 10 bases in the middle. CDR3 residues: CASSQDMAPYEQYF. The CDR3 DNA sequence: TGCGCCAGCAGCCAAGATATGGCCCCTTACGAGCAGTACTTC.